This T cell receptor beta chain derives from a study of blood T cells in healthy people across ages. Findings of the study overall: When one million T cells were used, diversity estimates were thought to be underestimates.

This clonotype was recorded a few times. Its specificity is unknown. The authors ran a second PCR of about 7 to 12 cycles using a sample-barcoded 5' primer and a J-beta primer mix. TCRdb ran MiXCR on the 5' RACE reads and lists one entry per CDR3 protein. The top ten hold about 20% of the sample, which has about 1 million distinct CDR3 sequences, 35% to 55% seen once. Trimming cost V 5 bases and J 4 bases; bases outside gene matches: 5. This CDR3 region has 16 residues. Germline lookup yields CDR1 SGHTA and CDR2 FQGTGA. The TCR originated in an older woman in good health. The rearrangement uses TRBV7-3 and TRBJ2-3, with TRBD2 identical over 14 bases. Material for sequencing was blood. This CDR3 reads CASSAGLAGAADTQYF. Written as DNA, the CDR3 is TGTGCCAGCAGCGCGGGACTAGCGGGAGCCGCAGATACGCAGTATTTT.